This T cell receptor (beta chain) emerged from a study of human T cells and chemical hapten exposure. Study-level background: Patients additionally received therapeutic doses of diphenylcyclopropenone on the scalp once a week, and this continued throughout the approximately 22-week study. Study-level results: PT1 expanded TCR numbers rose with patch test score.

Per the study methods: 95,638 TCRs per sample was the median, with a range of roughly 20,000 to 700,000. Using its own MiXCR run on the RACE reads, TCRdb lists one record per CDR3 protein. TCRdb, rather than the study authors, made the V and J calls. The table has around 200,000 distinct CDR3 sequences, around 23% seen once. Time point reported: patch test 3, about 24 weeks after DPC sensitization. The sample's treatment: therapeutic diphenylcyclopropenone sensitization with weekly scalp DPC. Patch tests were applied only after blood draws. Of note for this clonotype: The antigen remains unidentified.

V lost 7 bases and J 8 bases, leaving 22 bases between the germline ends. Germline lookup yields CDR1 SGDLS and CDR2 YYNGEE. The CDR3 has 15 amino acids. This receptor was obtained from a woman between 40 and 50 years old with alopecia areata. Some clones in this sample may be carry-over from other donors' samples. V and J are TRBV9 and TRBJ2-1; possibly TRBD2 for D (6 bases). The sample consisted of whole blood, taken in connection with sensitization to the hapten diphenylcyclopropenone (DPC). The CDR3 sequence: CASARTGVLRDEQFF. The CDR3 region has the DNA TGTGCCAGCGCCCGGACGGGAGTCCTGAGAGATGAGCAGTTCTTC.